Described below is a single T cell receptor beta chain sequence and its context. No cognate antigen has been identified for it. No base-level quality is on record; no much larger clone is a single base apart. The label giving this sample's treatment or condition can be read as: allogeneic hematopoietic cell transplantation with graft depleted of TCRalphabeta T cells and CD19 B cells. The transplant recipients were children given TCRalphabeta/CD19-depleted allogeneic hematopoietic cell grafts. These data come from a study of T-cell reconstitution after alpha-beta-depleted transplantation in children listed by TCRdb under 2016. In terms of the full investigation: Using TCR repertoire profiling, the study followed T-cell immune reconstitution in a quantitative way in children after TCRalphabeta/CD19-depleted allogeneic hematopoietic cell transplantation.

Deletion took 8 bases off V and 4 bases off J, with a span of 14 bases between the germline ends. The CDR3, cysteine through phenylalanine, is 13 amino acids long. The only DNA kept is the CDR3, 39 bases in frame from the first base. Per the germline V gene (reference sequence), MNHEY is the CDR1 and SMNVEV is the CDR2. Study-level results and caveats: The apparently early alphabetaT-cell count recovery about two months after transplant was reportedly dependent on only several hundred rapidly expanded clones derived from non-depleted graft cells. Over the following months the frequencies of hyperexpanded clones went down, and after one year T-cell counts and TCRbeta diversity were mostly credited to newly produced T cells. In some patients, the high TCRbeta diversity seen at day 60 was put down to recipient T cells and intrathymic progenitors that had survived conditioning.

To prepare the library, PCR was applied. TCRdb records Illumina HiSeq 2500 as the sequencer. To normalize quantification of the TCRbeta repertoire, the TCR libraries were built with molecular barcoding that relied on unique molecular identifiers. TCRdb reworked the public reads: Q25 trimming with fastp, MiXCR clone assembly, productive beta chains retained. Each entry is one CDR3 protein sequence, shown with its most common DNA and genes. In all, the sample holds fewer than 1 million distinct CDR3 sequences, and approximately 15% of those were seen once. The ten largest clones capture approximately 5% of the sample.

The sample in question was PBMCs, mostly from graft donor cells, obtained 360 days after TCRalphabeta/CD19-depleted stem cell transplant. The sequence links TRBV27 to TRBJ2-5, with TRBD1 tentatively as D gene (5 bases match). This clonotype originated in a male patient between 5 and 17 years old who had a stem cell transplant for acute lymphoblastic leukemia, so the T cells may come from the graft donor. The CDR3 sequence is CASRREGRETQYF. The DNA sequence is TGTGCCAGCCGCAGGGAAGGGCGAGAGACCCAGTACTTC.